The rows below give T cell receptor beta chains drawn from one sample of a study of OX40 agonist ivuxolimab in advanced cancers. The assay was immunoSEQ multiplex PCR, and TCRdb's table has in-frame clones only and misses some. The sample consists of some 43,000 clones, about 88% of them appearing once. The sample was CD4+ or CD8+ T cells sorted from blood, taken in a trial of the OX40 agonist ivuxolimab. The source is an adult with an advanced solid tumor such as melanoma, head and neck, liver or kidney cancer. CDR3s include the opening cysteine and the closing phenylalanine or tryptophan. D genes are given only for firm matches. The size entry is marked missing in some rows and otherwise reads once, few, many or a size class.

-,-,TRBJ1-5,TRBV20-1,TGCAGTGCCGGACCCAATCAGCCCCAGCATTTT,CSAGPNQPQHF
-,-,TRBJ2-5,TRBV11-3,TGTGCCAGCACTACGGGGGGCGGGAGAATAGGGGAGACCCAGTACTTC,CASTTGGGRIGETQYF
-,TRBD2,TRBJ2-7,TRBV11-3,TGTGCCAGCAGCTTAGGGGCTAGCGGGAGTTACGAGCAGTACTTC,CASSLGASGSYEQYF
-,TRBD1,TRBJ2-2,TRBV7-6,TGTGCCAGCAGCTCTCGGACAGGGGGAAGTGGCGGGGAGCTGTTTTTT,CASSSRTGGSGGELFF
-,-,TRBJ1-4,TRBV7-2,TGTGCCAGCAGCTTAGATGGACAGCTTAGAACTGAAAAACTGTTTTTT,CASSLDGQLRTEKLFF
-,-,TRBJ2-4,TRBV28,TGTGCCAGCAGTTCGGGGGCCAAAAACATTCAGTACTTC,CASSSGAKNIQYF
-,TRBD1,TRBJ1-5,TRBV6-1,TGTGCCAGCAGTGAATATGGGTTCGGGACAGGGGGTGACAATCAGCCCCAGCATTTT,CASSEYGFGTGGDNQPQHF
few,TRBD1,TRBJ2-7,TRBV12-5,TGTGCTAGTGCCACGGGGGACAGGTCCTACGAGCAGTACTTC,CASATGDRSYEQYF
-,-,TRBJ1-2,TRBV4-3,TGCGCCAGCAGCCAAGACGGGGACGTTTCAAACTATGGCTACACCTTC,CASSQDGDVSNYGYTF
-,-,TRBJ2-5,TRBV7-2,TGTGCCAGCAGCCCGGTAGGGGGAAAAGAGACCCAGTACTTC,CASSPVGGKETQYF
-,-,TRBJ1-5,TRBV27,TGTGCCAGCAGTTTGCAGTACAATCAGCCCCAGCATTTT,CASSLQYNQPQHF
-,-,TRBJ1-2,TRBV30,TGTGCCTGGACCAAGGGTCCCACGGGCTACACCTTC,CAWTKGPTGYTF
-,TRBD1,TRBJ2-5,TRBV5-1,TGCGCCAGCAGCTTAGACAGGGGGCCTAACCAAGAGACCCAGTACTTC,CASSLDRGPNQETQYF
few,TRBD1,TRBJ2-7,TRBV7-2,TGTGCCAGCAGCCCCGGGACAGGGTATACCTACGAGCAGTACTTC,CASSPGTGYTYEQYF
-,-,TRBJ2-2,TRBV9,TGTGCCAGCAGCGTAGGTGACGCCCGAGACACCGGGGAGCTGTTTTTT,CASSVGDARDTGELFF
-,-,TRBJ1-2,TRBV6-4,TGTGCCAGCAGCCGGGGGGCTAACTATGGCTACACCTTC,CASSRGANYGYTF
-,-,TRBJ1-5,TRBV7-2,TGTGCCAGCAGCTTAGGCGCGGGGGGAAATCAGCCCCAGCATTTT,CASSLGAGGNQPQHF
once,-,TRBJ1-3,TRBV15,TGTGCAACCGCGGGGGGGTCTAGAAACACCATATATTTT,CATAGGSRNTIYF
-,TRBD1,TRBJ2-6,TRBV7-2,TGTGCCAGCAGCTCTCAGCCGGGACAGGCCGTAACAGGGGCCAACGTCCTGACTTTC,CASSSQPGQAVTGANVLTF
-,-,TRBJ1-5,TRBV7-2,TGTGCCAGCAGCTTGACGGGGAGATCGGGTCAGCCCCAGCATTTT,CASSLTGRSGQPQHF
-,TRBD1,TRBJ1-1,TRBV18,TGTGCCAGCTCACCACCAAAAAGGACAGGGGGCACTGAAGCTTTCTTT,CASSPPKRTGGTEAFF
-,-,TRBJ2-7,TRBV11-3,TGTGCCAGCAAAAGGGGGGAGAGTACCTACGAGCAGTACTTC,CASKRGESTYEQYF
-,-,TRBJ2-6,TRBV5-1,TGCGCCAGCAGCCCAAGGACTCTTCGGGCCAACGTCCTGACTTTC,CASSPRTLRANVLTF
-,-,TRBJ2-7,TRBV29-1,TGCAGCGTCCGGACGGAGGGCGAGCAGTACTTC,CSVRTEGEQYF
few,-,TRBJ1-6,TRBV19,TGTGCCAGTAGTACTCCTCATAATTCACCCCTCCACTTT,CASSTPHNSPLHF
-,-,TRBJ2-4,TRBV19,TGTGCCAGTAGTATAAGGGCGGAGGTGGCCAAAAACATTCAGTACTTC,CASSIRAEVAKNIQYF
-,-,TRBJ1-3,TRBV7-9,TGTGCCAGCAGCGGCTCTGGAAACACCATATATTTT,CASSGSGNTIYF
-,-,TRBJ1-1,TRBV7-9,TGTGCCAGCAGCGGGGACGCCTCGGGAGCTTTCTTT,CASSGDASGAFF
-,TRBD1,TRBJ2-5,TRBV4-3,TGCGCCAGCAGCCAAGATCCGACAGGGGTGGAGACCCAGTACTTC,CASSQDPTGVETQYF
-,-,TRBJ2-7,TRBV30,TGTGCCTGGACGGGATCTTCCTACGAGCAGTACTTC,CAWTGSSYEQYF
-,-,TRBJ1-4,TRBV4-2,TGTGCCAGCAGCCAAGCATCAGGTTCAACTAATGAAAAACTGTTTTTT,CASSQASGSTNEKLFF
-,-,TRBJ1-2,TRBV28,TGTGCCAGCAGTTTGGGCCGACTAGCCAACTATGGCTACACCTTC,CASSLGRLANYGYTF
-,TRBD2,TRBJ2-2,TRBV19,TGTGCCAGTAGTGGCGGCGGGAGGGATTTCCAGTTCGGGGAGCTGTTTTTT,CASSGGGRDFQFGELFF
few,-,TRBJ1-6,TRBV7-9,TGTGCCAGCAGCTTAGGCGACTCCCGCGATTCACCCCTCCACTTT,CASSLGDSRDSPLHF
-,-,TRBJ2-1,TRBV15,TGTGCCACCAGCGGGCAGGGAGCCCCTTTCTACAATGAGCAGTTCTTC,CATSGQGAPFYNEQFF
-,TRBD2,TRBJ2-7,TRBV6-6,TGTGCCAGCAGTAGCCTAGCGGGGATCGAGCAGTACTTC,CASSSLAGIEQYF
-,-,TRBJ2-5,TRBV7-6,TGTGCCAGCAGTTTCGAGGGCAGGTCAGAGACCCAGTACTTC,CASSFEGRSETQYF
-,TRBD2,TRBJ2-2,TRBV5-1,TGCGCCAGCAGCTCCGGACTAGCGGGGAACACCGGGGAGCTGTTTTTT,CASSSGLAGNTGELFF
-,-,TRBJ1-1,TRBV7-8,TGTGCCAGCAGCCCGGGGCCGAACACTGAAGCTTTCTTT,CASSPGPNTEAFF
-,TRBD1,TRBJ1-2,TRBV2,TGTGCCAGCAGTGCACAGGGGGCCGCGCGCTATGGCTACACCTTC,CASSAQGAARYGYTF
-,-,TRBJ1-1,TRBV12-5,TGTGCTAGTGGTTTGGCTTCAGTGAACACTGAAGCTTTCTTT,CASGLASVNTEAFF
-,-,TRBJ2-5,TRBV11-2,TGTGCCAGCAGCTTAGTGGTGGGGGAAGAGACCCAGTACTTC,CASSLVVGEETQYF
-,-,TRBJ2-7,TRBV6-6,TGTGCCAGCAGCCACGCAAAACTTTCCCCCTACGAGCAGTACTTC,CASSHAKLSPYEQYF
-,-,TRBJ2-1,TRBV2,TGTGCCAGCACAGCGACCAATGAGCAGTTCTTC,CASTATNEQFF
-,TRBD1,TRBJ2-2,TRBV6-1,TGTGCCAGCAGGACAGGGGGCACCGGGGAGCTGTTTTTT,CASRTGGTGELFF
-,-,TRBJ1-2,TRBV18,TGTGCCAGCTCACCAGGGACGGACCTTTATGGCTACACCTTC,CASSPGTDLYGYTF
-,TRBD1,TRBJ1-1,TRBV7-9,TGTGCCAGCAGCCGAGGGACAGGGGAAGGGGGTGAAGCTTTCTTT,CASSRGTGEGGEAFF
-,-,TRBJ2-7,TRBV5-1,TGCGCCAGCAGTACAGGAACCCTCTACGAGCAGTACTTC,CASSTGTLYEQYF